These T cell receptor beta chains were read from a single sample in a study of T cell changes during pregnancy in multiple sclerosis. Using immunoSEQ multiplex PCR, the repertoire was profiled, and TCRdb retains in-frame clones only, with some absent. The table includes around 65,000 clones, 88% detected once. This specimen consisted of peripheral blood, obtained in the first trimester of pregnancy. The receptors come from a female donor with multiple sclerosis, enrolled in a pregnancy study. CDR3s include the opening cysteine and the closing phenylalanine or tryptophan. A D gene is named only where the DNA matches it firmly. The listing skips clone size in some rows; elsewhere it reads once, few, many or a size class.

d_gene	abundance	v_gene	j_gene	CDR3aa	CDR3nt
.	.	TRBV11-2	TRBJ2-2	CASRAPGELFF	TGTGCCAGCAGGGCACCCGGGGAGCTGTTTTTT
TRBD2	.	TRBV18	TRBJ2-3	CASSPPPAGGTDTQYF	TGTGCCAGCTCACCACCCCCTGCGGGAGGGACAGATACGCAGTATTTT
.	.	TRBV28	TRBJ2-7	CASSLWTGTEHF	TGTGCCAGCAGTTTATGGACAGGCACCGAACACTTC
.	.	TRBV6-5	TRBJ2-1	CATLKGREQFF	TGTGCCACCTTAAAGGGGCGTGAGCAGTTCTTC
TRBD2	.	TRBV9	TRBJ2-3	CASSRGTGTSGLSTDTQYF	TGTGCCAGCAGCCGTGGAACCGGGACTAGCGGGCTTAGCACAGATACGCAGTATTTT
.	.	TRBV7-9	TRBJ1-1	CASSLEGVGNTEAFF	TGTGCCAGCAGCTTAGAGGGGGTCGGAAACACTGAAGCTTTCTTT
TRBD1	.	TRBV19	TRBJ2-7	CASSKQPGQGAYEQYF	TGTGCCAGTAGTAAACAGCCGGGACAGGGGGCATACGAGCAGTACTTC
TRBD2	.	TRBV27	TRBJ2-3	CASMSGGPCTDTQYF	TGTGCCAGCATGTCGGGAGGGCCTTGCACAGATACGCAGTATTTT
TRBD2	.	TRBV28	TRBJ2-7	CASSLEVAGTYEQYF	TGTGCCAGCAGTTTAGAGGTAGCGGGGACCTACGAGCAGTACTTC
TRBD2	.	TRBV7-3	TRBJ2-7	CASSFSGSGGEQYF	TGTGCCAGCAGCTTCAGCGGGAGTGGGGGCGAGCAGTACTTC
TRBD2	.	TRBV28	TRBJ2-7	CASSFPLAGEAYYEQYF	TGTGCCAGCAGTTTTCCCCTAGCGGGAGAAGCATACTACGAGCAGTACTTC
.	.	TRBV25-1	TRBJ1-2	CASSDLGGIYGYTF	TGTGCCAGCAGTGACCTTGGCGGGATCTATGGCTACACCTTC
.	.	TRBV6-1	TRBJ1-5	CASSVRDYSNQPQHF	TGTGCCAGCAGTGTCCGGGATTATAGCAATCAGCCCCAGCATTTT
TRBD2	.	TRBV6-1	TRBJ2-1	CASSELAGAYNEQFF	TGTGCCAGCAGTGAGCTAGCGGGGGCCTACAATGAGCAGTTCTTC
.	.	TRBV2	TRBJ1-2	CASSEQGNGYTF	TGTGCCAGCAGTGAACAGGGGAATGGCTACACCTTC
.	few	TRBV15	TRBJ2-2	CATSRVRGELFF	TGTGCCACCAGCAGAGTCAGGGGAGAGCTGTTTTTT
TRBD1	once	TRBV6-1	TRBJ1-2	CASSVTGGLLAGGYTF	TGTGCCAGCAGTGTCACAGGGGGACTTCTTGCAGGCGGCTACACCTTC
.	.	TRBV4-2	TRBJ2-2	CASSQGLDTGELFF	TGTGCCAGCAGCCAAGGCCTAGACACCGGGGAGCTGTTTTTT
.	few	TRBV19	TRBJ1-1	CASSIGGTPTEAFF	TGTGCCAGTAGTATAGGGGGCACTCCCACTGAAGCTTTCTTT
.	.	TRBV28	TRBJ1-5	CASSFWEGNQPQHF	TGTGCCAGCAGTTTCTGGGAGGGCAATCAGCCCCAGCATTTT
.	.	TRBV30	TRBJ1-5	CAWATGNSNQPQHF	TGTGCCTGGGCCACAGGTAATAGCAATCAGCCCCAGCATTTT
TRBD1	.	TRBV5-1	TRBJ2-3	CASSLVYGTGGTDTQYF	TGCGCCAGCAGCTTGGTGTATGGGACAGGGGGCACAGATACGCAGTATTTT
.	.	TRBV7-2	TRBJ2-4	CASSLMAGGGNIQYF	TGTGCCAGCAGCTTAATGGCCGGCGGGGGCAACATTCAGTACTTC
.	.	TRBV19	TRBJ1-5	CASSPQGLGNQPQHF	TGTGCCAGTAGCCCACAGGGTTTGGGCAATCAGCCCCAGCATTTT
.	.	TRBV9	TRBJ1-4	CASSGSGATNEKLFF	TGTGCCAGCAGCGGATCAGGGGCAACTAATGAAAAACTGTTTTTT
.	.	TRBV28	TRBJ2-2	CASMLTEPGELFF	TGTGCCAGCATGCTGACGGAGCCCGGGGAGCTGTTTTTT
TRBD2	.	TRBV30	TRBJ2-1	CAWSEGTSESNEQFF	TGTGCCTGGAGTGAAGGGACTAGCGAGTCTAATGAGCAGTTCTTC
TRBD1	.	TRBV5-6	TRBJ2-2	CASSLYQGAAGELFF	TGTGCCAGCAGCTTGTACCAGGGGGCGGCCGGGGAGCTGTTTTTT
.	.	TRBV30	TRBJ1-5	CAWSQVDSLNQPQHF	TGTGCCTGGAGTCAAGTCGATAGCCTCAATCAGCCCCAGCATTTT
.	.	TRBV6-5	TRBJ2-5	CASSQGRIQETQYF	TGTGCCAGCAGTCAGGGCCGAATTCAAGAGACCCAGTACTTC
.	.	TRBV7-2	TRBJ2-3	CASSQGLDTQYF	TGTGCCAGCAGCCAGGGGTTAGATACGCAGTATTTT